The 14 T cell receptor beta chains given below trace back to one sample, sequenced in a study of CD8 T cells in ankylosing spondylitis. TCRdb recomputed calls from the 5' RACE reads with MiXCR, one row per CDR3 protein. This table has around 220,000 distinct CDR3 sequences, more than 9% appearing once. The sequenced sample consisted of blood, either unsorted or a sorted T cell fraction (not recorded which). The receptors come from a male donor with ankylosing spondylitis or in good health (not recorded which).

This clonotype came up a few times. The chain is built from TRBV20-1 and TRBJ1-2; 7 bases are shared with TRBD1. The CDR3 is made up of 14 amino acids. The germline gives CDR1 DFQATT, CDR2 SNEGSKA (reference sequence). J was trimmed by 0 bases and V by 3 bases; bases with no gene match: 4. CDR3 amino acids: CSASSQGANYGYTF. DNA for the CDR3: TGCAGTGCTAGTAGCCAGGGGGCTAACTATGGCTACACCTTC.

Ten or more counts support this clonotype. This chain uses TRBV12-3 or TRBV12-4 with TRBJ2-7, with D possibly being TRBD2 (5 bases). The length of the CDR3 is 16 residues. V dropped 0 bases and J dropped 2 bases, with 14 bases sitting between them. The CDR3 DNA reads TGTGCCAGCAGTTTAGCTCTGAGCGGTGATACCTACGAGCAGTACTTC. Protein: CASSLALSGDTYEQYF.

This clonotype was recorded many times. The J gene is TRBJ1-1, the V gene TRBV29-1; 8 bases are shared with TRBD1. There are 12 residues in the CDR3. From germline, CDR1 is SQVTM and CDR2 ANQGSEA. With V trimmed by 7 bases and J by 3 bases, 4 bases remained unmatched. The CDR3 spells CSAPGQDTEAFF. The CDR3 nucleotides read TGCAGCGCCCCGGGACAGGACACTGAAGCTTTCTTT.

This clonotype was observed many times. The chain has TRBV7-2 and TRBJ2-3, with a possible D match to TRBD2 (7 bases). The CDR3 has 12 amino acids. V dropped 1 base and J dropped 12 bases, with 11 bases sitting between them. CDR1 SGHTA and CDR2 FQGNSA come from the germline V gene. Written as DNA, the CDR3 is TGTGCCAGCAGCTTAGTAGGGGGGGCCCAGTATTTT. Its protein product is CASSLVGGAQYF.

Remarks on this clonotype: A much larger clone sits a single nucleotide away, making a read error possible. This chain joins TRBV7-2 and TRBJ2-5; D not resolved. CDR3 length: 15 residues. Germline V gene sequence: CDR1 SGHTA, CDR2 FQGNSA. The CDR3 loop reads CASSLVGSRSETQHF. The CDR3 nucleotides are TGTGCCAGCAGCTTAGTCGGCTCCAGATCAGAGACCCAGCACTTC. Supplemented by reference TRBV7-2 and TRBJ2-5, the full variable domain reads GAGVSQSPSNKVTEKGKDVELRCDPISGHTALYWYRQSLGQGLEFLIYFQGNSAPDKSGLPSDRFSAERTGGSVSTLTIQRTQQEDSAVYLCASSLVGSRSETQHFGPGTRLLVL.

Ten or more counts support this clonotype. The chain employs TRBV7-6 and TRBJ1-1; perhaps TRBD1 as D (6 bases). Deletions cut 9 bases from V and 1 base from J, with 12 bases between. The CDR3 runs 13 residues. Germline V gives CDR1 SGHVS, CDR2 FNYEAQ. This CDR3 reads CASAWGQNTEAFF. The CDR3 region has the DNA TGTGCCAGTGCCTGGGGGCAGAACACTGAAGCTTTCTTT.

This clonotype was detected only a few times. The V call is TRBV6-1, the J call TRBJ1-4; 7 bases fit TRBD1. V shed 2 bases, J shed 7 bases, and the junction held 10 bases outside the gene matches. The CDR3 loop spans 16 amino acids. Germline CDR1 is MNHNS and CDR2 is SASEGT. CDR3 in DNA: TGTGCCAGCAGTGAATGGAGGGGGCTTAATACTGAAAAACTGTTTTTT. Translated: CASSEWRGLNTEKLFF.

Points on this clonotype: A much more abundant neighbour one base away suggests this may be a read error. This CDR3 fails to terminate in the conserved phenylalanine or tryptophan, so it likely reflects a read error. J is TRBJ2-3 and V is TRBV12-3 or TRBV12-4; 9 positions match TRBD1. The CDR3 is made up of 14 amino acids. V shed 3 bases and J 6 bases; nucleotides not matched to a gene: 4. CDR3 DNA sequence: TGTGCCAGCAGTTTGACAGGGGGGTCGGATACGCAGTATTCT. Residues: CASSLTGGSDTQYS.

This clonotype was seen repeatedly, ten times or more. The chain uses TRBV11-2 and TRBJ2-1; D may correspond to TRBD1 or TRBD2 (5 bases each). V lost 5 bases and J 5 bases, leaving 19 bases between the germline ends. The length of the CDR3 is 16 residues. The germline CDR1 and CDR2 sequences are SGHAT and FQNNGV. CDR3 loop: CASSRTTGWGHNEQFF. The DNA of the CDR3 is TGTGCCAGCAGCCGTACTACTGGATGGGGACACAATGAGCAGTTCTTC.

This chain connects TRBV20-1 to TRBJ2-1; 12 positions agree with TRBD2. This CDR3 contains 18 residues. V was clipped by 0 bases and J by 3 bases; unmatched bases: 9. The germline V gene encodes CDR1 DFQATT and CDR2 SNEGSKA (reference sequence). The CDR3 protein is CSARDLGLAGTLYNEQFF. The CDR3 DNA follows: TGCAGTGCTAGAGATCTCGGACTAGCGGGGACCCTCTACAATGAGCAGTTCTTC.

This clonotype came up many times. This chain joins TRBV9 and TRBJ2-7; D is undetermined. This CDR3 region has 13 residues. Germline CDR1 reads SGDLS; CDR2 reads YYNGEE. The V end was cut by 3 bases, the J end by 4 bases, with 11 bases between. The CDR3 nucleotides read TGTGCCAGCAGCGAGGCCCCGAGTTACGAGCAGTACTTC. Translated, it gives CASSEAPSYEQYF.

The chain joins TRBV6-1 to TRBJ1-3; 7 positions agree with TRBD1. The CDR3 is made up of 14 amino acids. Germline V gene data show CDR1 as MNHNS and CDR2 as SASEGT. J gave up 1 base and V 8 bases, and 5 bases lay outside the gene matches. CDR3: CASRKTGSGNTIYF. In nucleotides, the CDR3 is TGTGCCAGCCGTAAGACAGGGTCTGGAAACACCATATATTTT.

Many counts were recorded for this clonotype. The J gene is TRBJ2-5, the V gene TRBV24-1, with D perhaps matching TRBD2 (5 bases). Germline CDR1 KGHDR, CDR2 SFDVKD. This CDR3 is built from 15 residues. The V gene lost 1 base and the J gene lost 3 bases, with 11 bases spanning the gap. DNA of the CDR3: TGTGCCACCAGTGATTTTCGGGGTGGCGAAGAGACCCAGTACTTC. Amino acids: CATSDFRGGEETQYF.

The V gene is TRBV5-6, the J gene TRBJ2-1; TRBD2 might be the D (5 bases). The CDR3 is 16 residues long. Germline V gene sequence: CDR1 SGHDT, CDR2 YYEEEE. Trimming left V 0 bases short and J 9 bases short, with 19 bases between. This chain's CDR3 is CASSLGTGKPYSEQFF. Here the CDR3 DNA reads TGTGCCAGCAGCTTGGGAACGGGGAAGCCTTATTCTGAGCAGTTCTTC. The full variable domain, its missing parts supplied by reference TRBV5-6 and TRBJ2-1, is DAGVTQSPTHLIKTRGQQVTLRCSPKSGHDTVSWYQQALGQGPQFIFQYYEEEERQRGNFPDRFSGHQFPNYSSELNVNALLLGDSALYLCASSLGTGKPYSEQFFGPGTRLTVL.